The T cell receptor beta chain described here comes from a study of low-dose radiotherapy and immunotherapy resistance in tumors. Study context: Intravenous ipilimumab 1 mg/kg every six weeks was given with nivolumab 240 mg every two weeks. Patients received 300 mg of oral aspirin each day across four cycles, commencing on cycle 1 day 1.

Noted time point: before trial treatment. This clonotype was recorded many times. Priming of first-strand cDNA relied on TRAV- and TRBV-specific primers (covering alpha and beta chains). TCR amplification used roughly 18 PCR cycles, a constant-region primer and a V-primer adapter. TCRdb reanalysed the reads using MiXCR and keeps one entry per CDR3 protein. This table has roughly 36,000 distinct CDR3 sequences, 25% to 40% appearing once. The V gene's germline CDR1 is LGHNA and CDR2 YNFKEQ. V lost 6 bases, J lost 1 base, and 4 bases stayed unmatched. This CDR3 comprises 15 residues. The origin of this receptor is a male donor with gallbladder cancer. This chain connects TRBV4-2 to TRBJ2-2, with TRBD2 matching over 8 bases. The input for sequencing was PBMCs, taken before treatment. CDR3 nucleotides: TGTGCCAGCAGGGGCGGGGGGCGGAACACCGGGGAGCTGTTTTTT. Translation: CASRGGGRNTGELFF.